This TCR beta chain was sequenced during a study of lung T cells in sarcoidosis with Löfgren's syndrome. TCRdb reanalysed the reads using MiXCR and keeps one entry per CDR3 protein. The table lists roughly 2,100 distinct CDR3 sequences, 25% to 30% of them singletons. Germline V gives CDR1 SGHNT, CDR2 YYREEE (reference sequence). The CDR3 is 14 amino acids. Trimming removed 0 bases at V and 7 bases at J, with 8 bases between. A word on this clonotype: Likely a read error: the CDR3 ends without its conserved phenylalanine or tryptophan.

The sequenced sample was CD4+ T cells from bronchoalveolar lavage. The receptor was derived from a human donor with sarcoidosis (Löfgren's syndrome or another form), or a control subject (not recorded which). This chain joins TRBV5-4 and TRBJ1-6; the D gene is possibly TRBD1 (6 bases). The CDR3: CASSLDQGNSPLHS. Written as DNA, the CDR3 is TGTGCCAGCAGCTTGGACCAGGGGAATTCACCCCTCCACTCT.